This passage covers 6 T cell receptor beta chains from one sample sequenced in a study of vaccination effects on CD4 cells after COVID-19. This table comes from immunoSEQ multiplex PCR, and its TCRdb copy is limited to in-frame clones, with some not included. This table has almost 30,000 clones, 65% to 75% appearing once. Before sequencing, viral peptide pools were used by the ViraFEST assay to expand antigen-specific CD4+ T cells. When less than 11 days of culture had elapsed, CD4+ T cells were isolated. Subjects were given two BNT162b2 or mRNA-1273 vaccine doses. For these TCRs, the target antigens are not known. Sequenced here: CD4+ T cells from PBMCs cultured with HCoV-OC43 spike peptides, sampled after COVID-19 vaccination. As for subset: HCoV-OC43 spike overlapping peptide pool stimulation. The receptors originated from a human donor who received a COVID-19 vaccine.

For the CDR3, the DNA is TGTGCCAGCAGCTCGGGACAGGTTATCGGCTACACCTTC. This gives the protein CASSSGQVIGYTF. The J gene is TRBJ1-2, the V gene TRBV5-5; TRBD1 matches at 8 bases. CDR1 and CDR2 (germline): SGHKS, YYEKEE (reference sequence). Unmatched junction bases numbered 6, after V lost 3 bases and J lost 8 bases. The CDR3 extends over 13 amino acids.

The chain joins TRBV7-6 to TRBJ2-2; 8 bases are shared with TRBD1. Unmatched junction bases numbered 5, after V lost 2 bases and J lost 6 bases. This CDR3 is built from 15 residues. Germline assignment: CDR1 SGHVS and CDR2 FNYEAQ. The CDR3 loop reads CASSLQGQGSGELFF. CDR3 in DNA: TGTGCCAGCAGCTTACAAGGACAGGGCTCCGGGGAGCTGTTTTTT.

The chain joins TRBV5-1 to TRBJ2-5; 9 nucleotides align to TRBD1. CDR1 and CDR2 from the germline V gene are SGHRS and YFSETQ. This CDR3 is built from 17 residues. V was clipped by 0 bases and J by 3 bases; unmatched bases: 9. The CDR3 region is CASSLATQTGGEETQYF. CDR3 coding DNA: TGCGCCAGCAGCTTGGCAACTCAAACAGGGGGCGAAGAGACCCAGTACTTC.

The CDR3 sequence is CASSMGRAYTNEKLFF. Written as DNA, the CDR3 is TGTGCCAGTAGTATGGGCAGGGCGTACACTAATGAAAAACTGTTTTTT. The genes are TRBV19 and TRBJ1-4, with D maybe TRBD1 (5 bases). This CDR3 region has 16 residues. V was shortened by 3 bases and J by 2 bases, with 13 bases between the two germline ends. The V gene's germline CDR1 is LNHDA and CDR2 SQIVND (reference sequence).

The chain recombines TRBV7-9 with TRBJ2-1; D is possibly TRBD1 (5 bases). This CDR3 is 12 amino acids long. Trimming pared 5 bases from V and 9 bases from J, leaving 11 bases between. From germline, CDR1 is SEHNR and CDR2 FQNEAQ (reference sequence). Here the CDR3 DNA reads TGTGCCAGCAGCACACAGGCCCCTGAGCAGTTCTTC. Its protein product is CASSTQAPEQFF.

The chain combines TRBV18 with TRBJ2-7, with 10 bases fitting TRBD2. Germline V CDR1 and CDR2: KGHSH, LQKENI. CDR3 length: 14 amino acids. Trimming cost V 5 bases and J 6 bases; bases outside gene matches: 7. The CDR3 DNA sequence: TGTGCCAGCTCAGCTCTAGCGGGAGTGAGCGAGCAGTACTTC. It codes for CASSALAGVSEQYF.